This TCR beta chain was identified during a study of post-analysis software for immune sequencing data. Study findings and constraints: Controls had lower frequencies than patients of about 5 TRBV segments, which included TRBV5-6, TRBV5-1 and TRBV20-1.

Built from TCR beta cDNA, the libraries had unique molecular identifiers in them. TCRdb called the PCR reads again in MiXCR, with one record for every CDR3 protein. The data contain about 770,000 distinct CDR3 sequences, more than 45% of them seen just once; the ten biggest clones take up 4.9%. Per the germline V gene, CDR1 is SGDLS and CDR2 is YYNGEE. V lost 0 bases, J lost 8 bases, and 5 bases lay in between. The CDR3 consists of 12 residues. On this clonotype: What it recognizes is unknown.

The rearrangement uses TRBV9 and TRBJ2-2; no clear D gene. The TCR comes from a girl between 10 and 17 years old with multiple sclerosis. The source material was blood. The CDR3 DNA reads TGTGCCAGCAGCGTAGCTTCGGGGGAGCTGTTTTTT. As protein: CASSVASGELFF.